This TCR beta chain was observed in a study of long-term antiretroviral therapy in people with HIV. This CDR3 comprises 12 residues. V lost 6 bases to trimming and J lost 4 bases, with 10 bases between them. CDR1 is SNHLY and CDR2 is FYNNEI in the germline V gene. Sequencing relied on immunoSEQ assay v3.0, run at survey level. What sequencing targeted per sample was about 35,000-55,000 T-cell genomes. Generated by immunoSEQ multiplex PCR, the TCRdb table keeps only in-frame clones and is missing some. Of tens of thousands of clones in the sample, more than 70% were seen once. The clonotype originates from a man aged 35 to 55 with HIV. The V call is TRBV2, the J call TRBJ2-7, with a weak D call TRBD2 (5 bases). The material sequenced was unsorted PBMCs, taken 4.7 to 5 years after starting antiretroviral therapy. The chain's CDR3 is CASRAPGYEQYF. CDR3 nucleotide sequence: TGTGCCAGCAGGGCCCCGGGGTACGAGCAGTACTTC.